This T cell receptor beta chain was retrieved from a study of blood T cells in healthy people across ages. In its sample, this clonotype was seen a few times. Primed by a sample-barcoded 5' primer and a J-beta primer mix, a second PCR proceeded for 7 to 11 cycles. TCRdb redid the calling of the 5' RACE reads with MiXCR, one entry per CDR3 protein. Here the sample spans about a million distinct CDR3 sequences, 35% to 40% being singletons. Looked up from germline, CDR1 is SGDLS and CDR2 is YYNGEE. V was trimmed by 3 bases and J by 6 bases, leaving 20 bases between them. CDR3 length: 16 residues. Sequences were obtained from blood. This receptor was obtained from a man between 18 and 35 years old in good health. V and J are TRBV9 and TRBJ2-3, with TRBD2 as a possible D gene (6 bases). CDR3 in amino acids: CASSAGRLTYADTQYF. The CDR3 DNA reads TGTGCCAGCAGCGCCGGGAGATTAACTTACGCGGATACGCAGTATTTT.